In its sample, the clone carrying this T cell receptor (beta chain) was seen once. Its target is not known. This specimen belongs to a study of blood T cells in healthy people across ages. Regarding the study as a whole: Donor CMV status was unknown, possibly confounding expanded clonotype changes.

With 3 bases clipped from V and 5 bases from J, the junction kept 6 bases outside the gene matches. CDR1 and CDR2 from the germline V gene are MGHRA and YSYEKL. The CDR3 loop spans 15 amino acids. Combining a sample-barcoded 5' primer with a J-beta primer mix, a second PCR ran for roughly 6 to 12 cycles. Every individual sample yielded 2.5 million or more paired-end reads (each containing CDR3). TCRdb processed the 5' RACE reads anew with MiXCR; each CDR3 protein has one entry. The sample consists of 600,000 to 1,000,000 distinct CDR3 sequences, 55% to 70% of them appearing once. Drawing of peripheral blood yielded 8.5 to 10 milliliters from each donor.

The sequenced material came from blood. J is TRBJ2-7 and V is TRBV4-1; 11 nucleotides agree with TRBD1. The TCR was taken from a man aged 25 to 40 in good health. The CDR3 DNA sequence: TGCGCCAGCAGCCAGACTCCGGGACAGGGGGACGAGCAGTACTTC. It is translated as CASSQTPGQGDEQYF.